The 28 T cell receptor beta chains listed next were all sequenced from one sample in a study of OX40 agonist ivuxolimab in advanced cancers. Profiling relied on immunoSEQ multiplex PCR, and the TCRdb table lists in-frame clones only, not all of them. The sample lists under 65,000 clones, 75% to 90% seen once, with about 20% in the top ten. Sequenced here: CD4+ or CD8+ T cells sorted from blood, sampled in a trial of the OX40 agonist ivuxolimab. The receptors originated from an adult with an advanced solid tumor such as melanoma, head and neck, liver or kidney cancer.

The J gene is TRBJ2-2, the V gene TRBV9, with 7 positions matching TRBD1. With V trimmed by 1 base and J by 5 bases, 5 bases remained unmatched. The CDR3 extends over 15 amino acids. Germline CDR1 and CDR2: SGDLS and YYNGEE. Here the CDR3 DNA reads TGTGCCAGCAGCGTAAGGGGACAGCCTACCGGGGAGCTGTTTTTT. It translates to CASSVRGQPTGELFF.

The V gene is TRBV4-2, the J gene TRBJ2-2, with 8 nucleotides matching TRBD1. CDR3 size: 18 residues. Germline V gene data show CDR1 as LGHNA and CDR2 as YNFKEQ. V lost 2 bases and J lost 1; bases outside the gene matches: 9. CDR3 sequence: CASSQIGQGLGNTGELFF. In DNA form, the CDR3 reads TGTGCCAGCAGCCAAATTGGACAGGGTCTGGGGAACACCGGGGAGCTGTTTTTT.

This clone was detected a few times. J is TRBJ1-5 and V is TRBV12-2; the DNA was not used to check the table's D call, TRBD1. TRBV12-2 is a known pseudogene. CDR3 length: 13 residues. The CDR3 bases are TGTGCAAGTCGCCGGACACTCAATCAGCCCCAGCATTTT. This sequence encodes CASRRTLNQPQHF.

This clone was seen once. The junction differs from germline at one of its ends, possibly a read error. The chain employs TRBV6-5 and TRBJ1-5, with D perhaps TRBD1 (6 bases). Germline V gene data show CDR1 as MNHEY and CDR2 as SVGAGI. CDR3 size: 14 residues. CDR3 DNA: TGTGCCAGCAGGCCGGACAGACCCAATCAACCCCAGCATTTT. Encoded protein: CASRPDRPNQPQHF.

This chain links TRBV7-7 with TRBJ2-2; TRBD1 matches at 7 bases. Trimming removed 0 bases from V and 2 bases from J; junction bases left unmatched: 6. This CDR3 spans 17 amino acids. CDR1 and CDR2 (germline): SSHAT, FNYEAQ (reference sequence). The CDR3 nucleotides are TGTGCCAGCAGCTTAGCCCTCGACAGGGTAAACACCGGGGAGCTGTTTTTT. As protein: CASSLALDRVNTGELFF.

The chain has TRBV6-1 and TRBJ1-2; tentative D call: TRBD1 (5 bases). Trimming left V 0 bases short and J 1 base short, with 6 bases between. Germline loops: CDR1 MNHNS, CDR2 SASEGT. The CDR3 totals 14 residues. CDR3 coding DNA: TGTGCCAGCAGTGAAGCTGGGGGTAACTATGGCTACACCTTC. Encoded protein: CASSEAGGNYGYTF.

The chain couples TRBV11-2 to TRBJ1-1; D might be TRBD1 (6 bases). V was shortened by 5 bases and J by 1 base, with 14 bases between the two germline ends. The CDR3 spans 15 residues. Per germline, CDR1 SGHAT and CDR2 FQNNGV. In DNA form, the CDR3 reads TGTGCCAGCAGCCCACGGGACACCGGGAACACTGAAGCTTTCTTT. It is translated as CASSPRDTGNTEAFF.

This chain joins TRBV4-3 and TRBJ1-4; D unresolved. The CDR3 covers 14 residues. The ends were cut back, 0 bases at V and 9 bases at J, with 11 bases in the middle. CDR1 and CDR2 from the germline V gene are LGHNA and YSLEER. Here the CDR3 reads CASSQDLVGKKLFF. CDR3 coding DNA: TGCGCCAGCAGCCAAGATCTTGTAGGTAAAAAACTGTTTTTT.

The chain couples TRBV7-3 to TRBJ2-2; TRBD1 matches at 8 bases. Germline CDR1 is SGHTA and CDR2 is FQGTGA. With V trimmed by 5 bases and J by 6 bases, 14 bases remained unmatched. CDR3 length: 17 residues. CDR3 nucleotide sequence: TGTGCCAGCAGCGGCGCCGTGGGCAGGGGGCGCCCCGGGGAGCTGTTTTTT. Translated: CASSGAVGRGRPGELFF.

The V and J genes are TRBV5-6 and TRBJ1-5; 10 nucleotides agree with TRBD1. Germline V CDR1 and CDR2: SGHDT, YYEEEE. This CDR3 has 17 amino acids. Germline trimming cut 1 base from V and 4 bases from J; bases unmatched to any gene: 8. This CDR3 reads CASSLRRDRGGNQPQHF. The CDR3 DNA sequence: TGTGCCAGCAGCTTGAGGCGGGACAGGGGAGGAAATCAGCCCCAGCATTTT.

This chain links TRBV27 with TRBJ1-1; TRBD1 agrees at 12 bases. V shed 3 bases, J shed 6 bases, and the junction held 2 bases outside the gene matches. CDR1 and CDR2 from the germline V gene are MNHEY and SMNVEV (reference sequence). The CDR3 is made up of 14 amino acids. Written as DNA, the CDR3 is TGTGCCAGCAGTTTGGGACAGGGGGCGGCTGAAGCTTTCTTT. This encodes CASSLGQGAAEAFF.

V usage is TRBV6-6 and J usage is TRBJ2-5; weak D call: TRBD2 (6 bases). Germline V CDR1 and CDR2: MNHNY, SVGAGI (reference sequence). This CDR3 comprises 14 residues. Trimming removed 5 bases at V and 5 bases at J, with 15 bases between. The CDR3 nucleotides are TGTGCCAGCAGTCCGGGGAGGATAGGGGAGACCCAGTACTTC. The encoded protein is CASSPGRIGETQYF.

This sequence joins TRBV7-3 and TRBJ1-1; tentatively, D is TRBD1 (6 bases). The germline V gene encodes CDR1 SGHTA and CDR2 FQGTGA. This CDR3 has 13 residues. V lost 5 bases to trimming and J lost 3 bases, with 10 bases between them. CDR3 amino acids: CASSLKGDTEAFF. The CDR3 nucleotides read TGTGCCAGCAGCCTAAAGGGGGACACTGAAGCTTTCTTT.

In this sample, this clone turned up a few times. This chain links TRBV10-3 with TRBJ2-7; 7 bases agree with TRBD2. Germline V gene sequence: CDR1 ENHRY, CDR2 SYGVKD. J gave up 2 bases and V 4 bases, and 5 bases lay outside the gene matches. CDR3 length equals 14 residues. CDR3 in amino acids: CAISVTSEPYEQYF. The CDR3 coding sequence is TGTGCCATCAGTGTAACTAGCGAACCCTACGAGCAGTACTTC.

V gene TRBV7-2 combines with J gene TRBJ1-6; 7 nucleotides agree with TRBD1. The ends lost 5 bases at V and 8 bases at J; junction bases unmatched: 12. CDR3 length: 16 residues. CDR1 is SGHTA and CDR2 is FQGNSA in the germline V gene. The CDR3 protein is CASSQETGEGDSPLHF. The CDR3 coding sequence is TGTGCCAGCAGCCAGGAAACAGGGGAAGGTGATTCACCCCTCCACTTT.

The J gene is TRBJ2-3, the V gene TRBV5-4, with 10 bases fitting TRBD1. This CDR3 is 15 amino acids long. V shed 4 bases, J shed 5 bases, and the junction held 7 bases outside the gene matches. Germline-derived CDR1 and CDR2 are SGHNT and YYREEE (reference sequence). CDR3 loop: CASSPQTGGRDTQYF. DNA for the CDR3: TGTGCCAGCAGCCCGCAGACAGGGGGCCGAGATACGCAGTATTTT.

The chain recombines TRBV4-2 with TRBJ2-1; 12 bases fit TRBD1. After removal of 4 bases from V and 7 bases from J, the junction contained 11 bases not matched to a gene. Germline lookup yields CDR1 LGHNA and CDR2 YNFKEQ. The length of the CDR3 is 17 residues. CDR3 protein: CASSPQPGQGARNEQFF. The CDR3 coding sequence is TGTGCCAGCAGCCCCCAACCGGGACAGGGGGCGAGAAATGAGCAGTTCTTC.

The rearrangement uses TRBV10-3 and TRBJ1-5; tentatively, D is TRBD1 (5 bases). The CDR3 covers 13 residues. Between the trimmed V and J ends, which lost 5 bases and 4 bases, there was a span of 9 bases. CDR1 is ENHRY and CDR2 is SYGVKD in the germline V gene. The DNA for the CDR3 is TGTGCCATCAGTCCCGGACAAAATCAGCCCCAGCATTTT. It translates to CAISPGQNQPQHF.

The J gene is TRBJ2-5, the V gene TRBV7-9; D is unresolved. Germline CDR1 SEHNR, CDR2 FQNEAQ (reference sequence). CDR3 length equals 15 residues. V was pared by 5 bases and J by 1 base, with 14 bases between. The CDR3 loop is CASSRRDRPQETQYF. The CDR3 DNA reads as TGTGCCAGCAGCCGACGTGACCGGCCCCAAGAGACCCAGTACTTC. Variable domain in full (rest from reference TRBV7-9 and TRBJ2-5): DTGVSQNPRHKITKRGQNVTFRCDPISEHNRLYWYRQTLGQGPEFLTYFQNEAQLEKSRLLSDRFSAERPKGSFSTLEIQRTEQGDSAMYLCASSRRDRPQETQYFGPGTRLLVL.

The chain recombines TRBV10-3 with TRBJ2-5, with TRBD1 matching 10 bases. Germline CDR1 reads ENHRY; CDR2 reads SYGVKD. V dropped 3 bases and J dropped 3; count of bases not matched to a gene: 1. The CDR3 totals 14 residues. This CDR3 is CAISDGTGEETQYF. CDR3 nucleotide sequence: TGTGCCATCAGTGACGGGACAGGGGAAGAGACCCAGTACTTC.

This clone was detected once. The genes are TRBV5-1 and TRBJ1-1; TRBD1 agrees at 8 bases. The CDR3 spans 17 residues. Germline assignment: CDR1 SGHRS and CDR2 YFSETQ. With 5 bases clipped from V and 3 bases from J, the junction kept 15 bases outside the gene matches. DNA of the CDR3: TGCGCCAGCAGGGGTCAGGGGGCGCTTAACTTGGACACTGAAGCTTTCTTT. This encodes CASRGQGALNLDTEAFF.

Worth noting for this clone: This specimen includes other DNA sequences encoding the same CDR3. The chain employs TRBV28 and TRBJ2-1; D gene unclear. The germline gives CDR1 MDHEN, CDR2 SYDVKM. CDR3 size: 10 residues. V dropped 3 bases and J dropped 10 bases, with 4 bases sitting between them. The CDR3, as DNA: TGTGCCAGCAGTTTGGGCGAGCAGTTCTTC. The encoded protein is CASSLGEQFF.

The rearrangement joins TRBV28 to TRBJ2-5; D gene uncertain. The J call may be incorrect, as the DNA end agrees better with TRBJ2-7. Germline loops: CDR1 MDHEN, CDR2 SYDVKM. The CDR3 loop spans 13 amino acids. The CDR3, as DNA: TGTGCCAGCAGTTCCAGGCCCTCCTACGAGCAGTACTTC. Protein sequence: CASSSRPSYEQYF.

The CDR3 spells CARSFPVKDNSPLHF. In DNA, the CDR3 is TGTGCCAGAAGCTTCCCAGTAAAAGATAATTCACCCCTCCACTTT. The V gene is TRBV5-3, the J gene TRBJ1-6, with D hard to call. TRBV5-3 is flagged as an ORF with uncertain function. This CDR3 has 15 residues. V shed 2 bases and J shed 5 bases, with 11 bases lying between them.

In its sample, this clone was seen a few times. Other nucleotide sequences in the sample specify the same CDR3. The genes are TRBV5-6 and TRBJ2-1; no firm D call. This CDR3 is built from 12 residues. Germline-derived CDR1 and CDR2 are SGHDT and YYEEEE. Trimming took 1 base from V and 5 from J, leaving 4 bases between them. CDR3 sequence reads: CASSLIDNEQFF. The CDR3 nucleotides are TGTGCCAGCAGCTTGATTGACAATGAGCAGTTCTTC.

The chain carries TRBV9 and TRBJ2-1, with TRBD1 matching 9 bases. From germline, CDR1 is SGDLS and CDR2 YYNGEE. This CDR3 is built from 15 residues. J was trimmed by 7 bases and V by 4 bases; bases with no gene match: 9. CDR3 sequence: CASSLGTGIQNEQFF. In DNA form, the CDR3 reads TGTGCCAGCAGCCTCGGGACAGGGATACAGAATGAGCAGTTCTTC.

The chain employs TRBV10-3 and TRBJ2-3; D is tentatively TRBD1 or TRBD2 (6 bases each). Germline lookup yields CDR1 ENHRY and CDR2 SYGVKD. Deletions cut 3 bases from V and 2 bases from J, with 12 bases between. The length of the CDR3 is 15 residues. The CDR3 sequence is CAISDGGPPTDTQYF. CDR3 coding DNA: TGTGCCATCAGTGACGGGGGCCCCCCCACAGATACGCAGTATTTT.

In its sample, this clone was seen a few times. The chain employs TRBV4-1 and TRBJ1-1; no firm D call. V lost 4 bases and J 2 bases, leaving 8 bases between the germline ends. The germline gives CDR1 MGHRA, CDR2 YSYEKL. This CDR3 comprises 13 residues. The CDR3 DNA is TGCGCCAGCAGCCCTCCCAGTAACACTGAAGCTTTCTTT. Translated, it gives CASSPPSNTEAFF.